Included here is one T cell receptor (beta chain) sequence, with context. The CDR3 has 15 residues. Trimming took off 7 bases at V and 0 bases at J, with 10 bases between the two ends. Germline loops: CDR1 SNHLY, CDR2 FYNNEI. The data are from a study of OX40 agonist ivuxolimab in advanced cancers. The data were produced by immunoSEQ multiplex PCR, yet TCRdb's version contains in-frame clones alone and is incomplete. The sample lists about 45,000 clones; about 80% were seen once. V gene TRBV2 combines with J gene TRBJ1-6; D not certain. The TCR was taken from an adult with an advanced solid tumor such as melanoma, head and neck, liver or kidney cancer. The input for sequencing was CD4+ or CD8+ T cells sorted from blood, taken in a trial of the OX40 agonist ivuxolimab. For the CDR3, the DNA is TGTGCCAGCAAAGGCCAGAGCTCCTATAATTCACCCCTCCACTTT. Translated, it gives CASKGQSSYNSPLHF.